The 14 T cell receptor beta chains below all came from one sample that was sequenced in a study of shared clonotypes between healthy human individuals. The method was immunoSEQ multiplex PCR; TCRdb's version includes in-frame clones alone and lacks a portion of them. The table lists under 2,000,000 clones, about 95% of them singletons. Terminally differentiated effector memory CD45RA+ cells were left out of the naive CD8 fraction, which was CD45RO-negative and positively selected for CCR7. The specimen was naive CD8+ T cells sorted from blood. The receptor set was obtained from a man aged 18 to 30 in good health.

This sequence joins TRBV2 and TRBJ2-5; 7 bases are a match to TRBD2. The germline gives CDR1 SNHLY, CDR2 FYNNEI. The CDR3 totals 14 residues. V trimming: 6 bases; J trimming: 5 bases; junction bases outside the gene matches: 9. The CDR3 loop reads CASSRFGGSETQYF. As DNA, the CDR3 is TGTGCCAGCAGCCGATTCGGGGGGAGCGAGACCCAGTACTTC.

Points on this clone: Other DNA sequences in this specimen translate into the identical CDR3. V and J are TRBV5-1 and TRBJ2-7; the D is unclear. The V and J ends lost 0 bases and 2 bases respectively, with 6 bases between them. This CDR3 has 13 amino acids. Germline V CDR1 and CDR2: SGHRS, YFSETQ. The DNA for the CDR3 is TGCGCCAGCAGCTTGGATGCAACCTACGAGCAGTACTTC. Amino acid sequence: CASSLDATYEQYF.

The chain carries TRBV28 and TRBJ1-2, with unresolved D. Trimming left V 3 bases short and J 3 bases short, with 14 bases between. Germline V lookup: CDR1 MDHEN, CDR2 SYDVKM. The CDR3 covers 15 residues. CDR3 bases: TGTGCCAGCAGTTTGATCGTAGAGGGAGACTATGGCTACACCTTC. Protein product: CASSLIVEGDYGYTF.

The chain recombines TRBV25-1 with TRBJ2-3; D may be TRBD2 (5 bases). The CDR3 runs 14 residues. Germline CDR1 and CDR2: MGHDK and SYGVNS. The V end was cut by 0 bases, the J end by 5 bases, with 9 bases between. DNA for the CDR3: TGTGCCAGCAGTGAATATAGAGGGAAAGATACGCAGTATTTT. It translates to CASSEYRGKDTQYF.

The chain couples TRBV9 to TRBJ2-2; D tentatively reads TRBD1 or TRBD2 (5 bases each). Trimming stripped 2 bases from V and 7 bases from J, with 18 bases between. CDR1 and CDR2 (germline): SGDLS, YYNGEE. The CDR3 has 16 amino acids. The CDR3 DNA is TGTGCCAGCAGCGTCTCGGGGCTAGTCTCGGGCGGGGAGCTGTTTTTT. Residues: CASSVSGLVSGGELFF.

The V gene is TRBV5-5, the J gene TRBJ2-7, with 7 bases aligning to TRBD1. CDR1 and CDR2 (germline): SGHKS, YYEKEE (reference sequence). V shed 1 base and J 3 bases; nucleotides not matched to a gene: 4. This CDR3 has 14 amino acids. CDR3 coding DNA: TGTGCCAGCAGCTTGTTAACAGGGGTCTACGAGCAGTACTTC. Amino acid sequence: CASSLLTGVYEQYF.

On this clone itself: The sample holds other DNA sequences that translate to the same CDR3. The rearrangement uses TRBV4-3 and TRBJ2-7, with 9 nucleotides matching TRBD2. The CDR3 loop spans 15 amino acids. The V segment lost 0 bases and the J segment 4 bases; nucleotides outside the gene matches: 4. The germline gives CDR1 LGHNA, CDR2 YSLEER. The DNA of the CDR3 is TGCGCCAGCAGCCAAGATAGCGGGGGCACGTACGAGCAGTACTTC. The encoded protein is CASSQDSGGTYEQYF.

The chain combines TRBV20-1 with TRBJ2-7; D not resolved. Per germline, CDR1 DFQATT and CDR2 SNEGSKA (reference sequence). The CDR3 extends over 10 amino acids. Trimming removed 6 bases at V and 6 bases at J, with 9 bases between. CDR3 sequence (DNA): TGCAGTGCCCAGGACGGCGAGCAGTACTTC. It translates to CSAQDGEQYF.

The chain carries TRBV7-9 and TRBJ2-2; the D gene is possibly TRBD2 (5 bases). Germline V gives CDR1 SEHNR, CDR2 FQNEAQ (reference sequence). The CDR3 sequence is 15 residues long. V lost 5 bases and J 3 bases, leaving 13 bases between the germline ends. The CDR3: CASSLWESYTGELFF. The CDR3 DNA reads TGTGCCAGCAGCCTATGGGAGAGTTACACCGGGGAGCTGTTTTTT.

The chain recombines TRBV6-4 with TRBJ1-1; D might be TRBD1 (5 bases). The CDR3 spans 13 residues. V lost 6 bases and J lost 1, with 9 bases in between. Germline V gene sequence: CDR1 MRHNA, CDR2 SNTAGT. The CDR3: CASRQTENTEAFF. The DNA of the CDR3 is TGTGCCAGCAGACAGACAGAGAACACTGAAGCTTTCTTT.

V and J are TRBV5-6 and TRBJ2-7, with D perhaps given as TRBD1 or TRBD2 (5 bases each). This CDR3 spans 12 amino acids. The germline CDR1 and CDR2 sequences are SGHDT and YYEEEE. V lost 4 bases to trimming and J lost 8 bases, with 13 bases between them. The CDR3 DNA follows: TGTGCCAGCAGCGAACTTGAGGGACAGCAGTACTTC. Amino acid sequence: CASSELEGQQYF.

The chain combines TRBV7-9 with TRBJ1-1, with D hard to call. Germline assignment: CDR1 SEHNR and CDR2 FQNEAQ (reference sequence). The CDR3 is made up of 16 amino acids. V lost 5 bases and J 5 bases, leaving 21 bases between the germline ends. CDR3 region: CASSPPVSTVGTEAFF. The CDR3 coding sequence is TGTGCCAGCAGCCCACCAGTCTCAACCGTCGGTACTGAAGCTTTCTTT.

J is TRBJ2-1 and V is TRBV16; D is ambiguous. The CDR3 covers 11 residues. CDR1 is KGHSY, CDR2 FQNENV, per germline. V lost 4 bases and J lost 7, with 5 bases in between. CDR3 sequence: CASSPTNEQFF. CDR3 in DNA: TGTGCCAGCAGCCCGACTAATGAGCAGTTCTTC.

Turning to this clone: Different DNA sequences within this sample yield the same CDR3. The chain uses TRBV27 and TRBJ2-7, with no clear D. With 6 bases removed from V and 2 bases from J, the gap between germline ends came to 11 bases. Germline CDR1 and CDR2: MNHEY and SMNVEV (reference sequence). The CDR3 is 13 residues long. CDR3 DNA: TGTGCCAGCAGCCTATTAGACCCCTACGAGCAGTACTTC. Translating it yields CASSLLDPYEQYF.